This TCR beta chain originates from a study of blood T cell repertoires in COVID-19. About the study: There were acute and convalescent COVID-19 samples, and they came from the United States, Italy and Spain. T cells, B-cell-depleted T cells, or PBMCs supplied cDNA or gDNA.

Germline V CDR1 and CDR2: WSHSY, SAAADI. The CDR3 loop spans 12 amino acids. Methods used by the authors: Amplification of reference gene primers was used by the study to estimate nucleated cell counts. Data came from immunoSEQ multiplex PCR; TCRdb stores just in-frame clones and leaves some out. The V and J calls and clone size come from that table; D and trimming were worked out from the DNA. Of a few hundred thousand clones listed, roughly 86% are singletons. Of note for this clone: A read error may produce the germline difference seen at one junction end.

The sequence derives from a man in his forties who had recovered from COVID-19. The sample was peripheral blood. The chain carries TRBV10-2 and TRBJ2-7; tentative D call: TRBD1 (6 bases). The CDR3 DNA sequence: TGCGCCACCAGTACAGGGCCCTACGAGCAGTACTTC. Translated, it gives CATSTGPYEQYF.